Listed below are T cell receptor beta chains from one sample, sequenced in a study of T cells in Graves' hyperthyroidism and ophthalmopathy. TCRdb itself ran the multiplex PCR reads through MiXCR, one entry per CDR3 protein. Of hundreds of thousands of distinct CDR3 sequences listed, 15% to 20% were seen once; the top ten hold approximately 16%. Sequences were obtained from blood. All receptors come from a woman younger than 30 with Graves' ophthalmopathy. CDR3s include the opening cysteine and the closing phenylalanine or tryptophan. Each record gives: V gene, D gene, CDR3 protein. D genes are given only for firm matches.

V gene: TRBV7-9; D gene: TRBD2; CDR3 protein: CASSSPEGGGALGKFF
V gene: TRBV19; D gene: -; CDR3 protein: CASSPAGGVNQPQHF
V gene: TRBV30; D gene: TRBD1; CDR3 protein: CAWSHPLGGPSNQPQHF
V gene: TRBV7-8; D gene: -; CDR3 protein: CASSQFLSPLKRTNEKLFF
V gene: TRBV27; D gene: -; CDR3 protein: CASSSAGDSADTQYF
V gene: TRBV28; D gene: TRBD1; CDR3 protein: CASSLGSDRGLTGEAFF
V gene: TRBV19; D gene: -; CDR3 protein: CASAGENTDTQYF
V gene: TRBV5-1; D gene: TRBD1; CDR3 protein: CASSSGQGLIGEAFF
V gene: TRBV4-3; D gene: -; CDR3 protein: CASSQGWVNSYEQYF
V gene: TRBV5-8; D gene: TRBD1; CDR3 protein: CASSWTGQGEDTQYF
V gene: TRBV5-1; D gene: -; CDR3 protein: CASRAVQGISYEQYF
V gene: TRBV6-2/TRBV6-3; D gene: -; CDR3 protein: CASSYSRPGTVPQHF
V gene: TRBV20-1; D gene: TRBD1; CDR3 protein: CSADGQGAFGTEAFF
V gene: TRBV19; D gene: -; CDR3 protein: CASSLGAVDTEAFF
V gene: TRBV10-3; D gene: -; CDR3 protein: CAIGKGAGELFF
V gene: TRBV27; D gene: TRBD1; CDR3 protein: CASRTGESSGNTIYF
V gene: TRBV6-2/TRBV6-3; D gene: TRBD1; CDR3 protein: CASSYYGQGSNTEAFF
V gene: TRBV11-3; D gene: TRBD1; CDR3 protein: CASSLGRGTTDTQYF
V gene: TRBV12-3/TRBV12-4; D gene: -; CDR3 protein: CASSFYYEQYF
V gene: TRBV2; D gene: -; CDR3 protein: CASSGQGGIYGYTF
V gene: TRBV30; D gene: TRBD2; CDR3 protein: CAWSSLAGVMSQFF
V gene: TRBV7-9; D gene: -; CDR3 protein: CASSFEGQEVYEQYF
V gene: TRBV20-1; D gene: -; CDR3 protein: CSVQIRGAFTDTQYF
V gene: TRBV7-9; D gene: -; CDR3 protein: CASSLGTAEAFF
V gene: TRBV6-2/TRBV6-3; D gene: -; CDR3 protein: CASGGLGTGELFF
V gene: TRBV5-1; D gene: TRBD1; CDR3 protein: CASSLPGQGTYGYTF
V gene: TRBV11-2; D gene: TRBD2; CDR3 protein: CASSFGGSLQETQYF
V gene: TRBV2; D gene: -; CDR3 protein: CATYGGTGELFF
V gene: TRBV9; D gene: TRBD2; CDR3 protein: CASSVGTSGTSYNEQFF
V gene: TRBV13; D gene: -; CDR3 protein: CASSLGGKYEQYF
V gene: TRBV6-6; D gene: -; CDR3 protein: CASSYSRYSLNEKLFF
V gene: TRBV28; D gene: TRBD2; CDR3 protein: CASSLSAGGGDEQFF
V gene: TRBV6-1; D gene: TRBD1; CDR3 protein: CASRPSDRGPSGNTIYF
V gene: TRBV12-3/TRBV12-4; D gene: -; CDR3 protein: CASRIGSDSYGYTF
V gene: TRBV30; D gene: -; CDR3 protein: CAWSVASTNYGYTF
V gene: TRBV6-2/TRBV6-3; D gene: -; CDR3 protein: CASSYSIGSSVKDEQYF
V gene: TRBV2; D gene: -; CDR3 protein: CASSDWNAPESSYEQYF
V gene: TRBV6-1; D gene: -; CDR3 protein: CASSRLQDTQYF
V gene: TRBV28; D gene: -; CDR3 protein: CASSFEGGGNTIYF
V gene: TRBV11-2; D gene: TRBD1; CDR3 protein: CASRDSGTVNEKLFF
V gene: TRBV11-2; D gene: -; CDR3 protein: CASSLWGRNTDTQYF
V gene: TRBV27; D gene: TRBD2; CDR3 protein: CASSPETSGQETQYF
V gene: TRBV2; D gene: -; CDR3 protein: CASSSWSSTDTQYF
V gene: TRBV28; D gene: TRBD1; CDR3 protein: CASSLQGAINYGYTF
V gene: TRBV2; D gene: -; CDR3 protein: CASSDLANQPQHF
V gene: TRBV12-3/TRBV12-4; D gene: -; CDR3 protein: CASSTDSNSPLHF
V gene: TRBV2; D gene: -; CDR3 protein: CASDLRETQYF
V gene: TRBV28; D gene: -; CDR3 protein: CASTSDPSGNTIYF
V gene: TRBV9; D gene: -; CDR3 protein: CASSVGGFAYEQYF
V gene: TRBV6-1; D gene: -; CDR3 protein: CASSEARVGYGYTF
V gene: TRBV9; D gene: -; CDR3 protein: CASSEGDTEAFF
V gene: TRBV28; D gene: TRBD1; CDR3 protein: CASSSRGRGRQETQYF
V gene: TRBV3-2; D gene: -; CDR3 protein: CASSPTPPGQGALSNQPQHF
V gene: TRBV5-1; D gene: TRBD2; CDR3 protein: CASSLIAGGQRLGEQFF
V gene: TRBV4-1; D gene: -; CDR3 protein: CASSPTGDDTEAFF
V gene: TRBV24-1; D gene: -; CDR3 protein: CATSDYRSAGNTGKLFF